This T cell receptor (beta chain) was found in a study of shared clonotypes between healthy human individuals (dated by TCRdb to about 2020). Concerning the study at large: The cohort comprised a couple of women and a few men aged 18 to 49 years. Libraries were prepared and TCR repertoires were sequenced by different laboratories using diverse techniques, in order to increase sequencing depth and limit assay-specific biases. Leukapheresis yielded between about 0.85 and 9.5 billion PBMCs per donor. The study deeply sequenced blood TCR repertoires of about 5 healthy adults to estimate repertoire size and the extent of clonotype sharing between individuals. Per donor, three plates each were used for CD4 naive and CD4 memory, two for CD8 naive, and one for CD8 memory.

The donors were healthy, HIV-negative adults who had no recently reported acute infections or vaccinations. Every donor was a Caucasian adult residing in Nashville, Tennessee, USA. CD4+ T cells were enriched by magnetic negative selection; naive cells were then positively selected on CD45RA, and the negative fraction formed the memory subset. Blood was collected by leukapheresis, and PBMCs were isolated by Ficoll-Histopaque density gradient centrifugation and then cryopreserved in liquid nitrogen vapor phase. Purity and quantity of every magnetically sorted T cell population were checked by analytical flow cytometry. Genomic DNA was isolated from every sorted fraction and measured by UV absorbance on a Nanodrop 2000c. This clone was counted a few times. There is no known antigen for this receptor. No per-base quality is available; no much larger clone lies one base away. Other DNA sequences within the sample encode an identical CDR3.

TCR CDR3 regions were amplified from genomic DNA by multiplex PCR using the deep immunoSEQ assay. Genomic DNA extracted from each cell subset was distributed evenly over all wells of several immunoSEQ 96-well plates, and each plate served as one replicate. For sorted subsets, 150 to 250 ng of genomic DNA, equivalent to 25,000 to 35,000 T cell genomes, went into each replicate PCR. Purified libraries were measured with a Qubit 3.0 fluorometer, size-checked on a Bioanalyzer 2100, and measured again with the KAPA Library Quantification kit. A separate single-read 150-cycle Illumina NextSeq 550 flow cell was used to sequence each immunoSEQ 96-well plate. The study's own analysis went as follows. Because the immunoSEQ output included only junctional sequences and no quality scores, the filtering could not be the same as the filtering used for full-length reads. Sequences were annotated with PyIR, a Python wrapper for IgBLAST v1.9, using IMGT germline references to assign V/J genes and CDR3. Reads were filtered out if the reads had weak V/J assignments (E-value above 1e-6), no CDR3, stop codons, out-of-frame junctions, or ambiguous translated residues. V3J clonotypes were defined by identical inferred V gene, J gene, and CDR3 amino acid sequence. The percentage overlap between two repertoires was calculated by dividing the number of shared unique clonotypes by the size of the smaller repertoire. Three approaches were used to assess repertoire richness: RTK rarefaction, the Chao1 estimator, and Recon v2.1 estimates of unobserved clonotypes. Generation probabilities were computed with OLGA for all TCRbeta clonotypes obtained by the gDNA method from a handful of donors. What TCRdb holds here is the immuneACCESS table cut down to in-frame rearrangements. Part of the clones is not present; checked against another copy, under half of the missing clones reflect an unresolved V gene, and the others are unexplained. D and trimming come from the DNA, and the V and J calls and clone size come from that table. Within this sample are 740,000 or so clones, with 73% of them counted one time only. The biggest ten clones account for around 2% of the sample.

Taken from cysteine to phenylalanine, the CDR3 has 11 residues. Just the 33-base CDR3 DNA is kept, in frame starting at base 1. Taken from the germline V gene, the CDR1 and CDR2 loops are SGHRS and YFSETQ. Trimmed from V: 7 bases; trimmed from J: 6 bases; junction bases lacking a gene match: 3. General study outcomes and caveats: Pairwise subsampling led to the expectation that sequencing depth would affect the degree of clonotype sharing among donors. Even with the large sequencing depth, rarefaction of the sorted-subset datasets indicated that sequencing was incomplete. Compared with non-shared clonotypes, the clonotypes found in all four sorted-subset donors had higher generation probabilities. Sampling was restricted to blood, and TCR repertoires in tissue are likely to differ from TCR repertoires in blood. Because the study included a small number of donors, the genetic and exposure-history diversity represented was limited. Approximately 5% of naive CD4, around 4% of naive CD8, roughly 2.5% of memory CD4, and about 0.4% of memory CD8 clonotypes were shared across several donors. Estimated clonotype richness was generally larger for naive than for memory subsets.

The sequence links TRBV5-1 to TRBJ1-1, with 7 bases in between that match TRBD1. Sequenced: memory CD4+ T cells sorted from blood. What the cell subset or site label conveys for this sample: CD45RA-negative fraction. The origin of this receptor is a woman aged 25 to 39 in good health. The CDR3 in this case is CASSQGPEAFF. The sequence in DNA is TGCGCCAGCTCACAGGGGCCTGAAGCTTTCTTT.